These 21 T cell receptor beta chains were all obtained from the same sample, sequenced in a study of T cell repertoires in cytomegalovirus infection. In TCRdb, the reads were re-called with MiXCR into one record per CDR3 protein. The sample holds hundreds of thousands of distinct CDR3 sequences, about two fifths seen once. No antigen has been identified for these receptors. The sample here was cultured PBMCs, taken from culture after CMV antigen stimulation. These receptors were taken from a human donor in good health (CMV status not recorded). Some clones in this sample may be carry-over from other donors' samples.

The chain links TRBV4-2 to TRBJ2-2, with D unclear. The CDR3 loop spans 13 amino acids. Germline assignment: CDR1 LGHNA and CDR2 YNFKEQ. The ends were cut back, 6 bases at V and 4 bases at J, with 9 bases in the middle. The CDR3 region is CASSIFPTGELFF. The CDR3 DNA reads TGTGCCAGCAGTATATTCCCCACCGGGGAGCTGTTTTTT.

The V gene is TRBV6-4, the J gene TRBJ2-5; 7 nucleotides agree with TRBD1. From germline, CDR1 is MRHNA and CDR2 SNTAGT. Trimming cost V 6 bases and J 4 bases; bases outside gene matches: 8. There are 14 residues in the CDR3. In DNA form, the CDR3 reads TGTGCCAGCAGACCTCCGGGACAGCGAGAGACCCAGTACTTC. Translating it yields CASRPPGQRETQYF.

This clonotype came up many times. V and J are TRBV12-3 or TRBV12-4 and TRBJ2-3, with a weak D call TRBD1 (7 bases). The CDR3 has 15 residues. Trimming took off 7 bases at V and 1 base at J, with 15 bases between the two ends. This CDR3 is CASTRGDGGTDTQYF. The CDR3 DNA follows: TGTGCCAGCACCAGGGGGGATGGGGGCACAGATACGCAGTATTTT.

DNA of the CDR3: TGTGCCACCAGTGTCACAGGGATCGGTCAGCCCCAGCATTTT. Translating gives CATSVTGIGQPQHF. The chain combines TRBV24-1 with TRBJ1-5; possibly TRBD1 for D (6 bases). Germline V gene lookup returns CDR1 KGHDR and CDR2 SFDVKD. CDR3 length equals 14 residues. Trimming removed 5 bases from V and 6 bases from J, with 13 bases in between.

This chain links TRBV5-1 with TRBJ2-1, with D perhaps matching TRBD2 (7 bases). Trimming took 0 bases from V and 0 from J, leaving 13 bases between them. CDR3 length: 17 residues. The germline CDR1 and CDR2 sequences are SGHRS and YFSETQ. The CDR3 here is CASSLEGGAHSYNEQFF. The CDR3, as DNA: TGCGCCAGCAGCTTGGAGGGGGGGGCCCACTCCTACAATGAGCAGTTCTTC. The full variable domain, in which reference TRBV5-1 and TRBJ2-1 provide the parts outside the CDR3, is KAGVTQTPRYLIKTRGQQVTLSCSPISGHRSVSWYQQTPGQGLQFLFEYFSETQRNKGNFPGRFSGRQFSNSRSEMNVSTLELGDSALYLCASSLEGGAHSYNEQFFGPGTRLTVL.

This clonotype has ten or more counts. This chain connects TRBV6-1 to TRBJ2-7, with D possibly TRBD1 on 7 matching bases. Trimming removed 6 bases from V and 8 bases from J, with 23 bases in between. The CDR3 covers 15 residues. CDR1 is MNHNS, CDR2 SASEGT, per germline. CDR3 protein: CASRPDGGGLRKQYF. The CDR3 DNA follows: TGTGCCAGCAGACCAGACGGAGGGGGCCTGAGGAAGCAGTACTTC.

V usage is TRBV2 and J usage is TRBJ2-1; D is possibly TRBD1 or TRBD2 (5 bases each). The CDR3 runs 21 residues. From germline, CDR1 is SNHLY and CDR2 FYNNEI. Between the trimmed V and J ends, which lost 10 bases and 4 bases, there was a span of 38 bases. The CDR3 region has the DNA TGTGCCAACTTTGGAGTGGGGGAAGTGGATCCAGAGGACGGGCGATACAATGAGCAGTTCTTC. This encodes CANFGVGEVDPEDGRYNEQFF.

The chain carries TRBV12-3 or TRBV12-4 and TRBJ1-6; the match to TRBD1 covers 8 bases. J gave up 8 bases and V 5 bases, and 14 bases lay outside the gene matches. The CDR3 spans 17 residues. CDR3 in amino acids: CASSPYRGQGGDSPLHF. The CDR3 bases are TGTGCCAGCAGTCCCTACCGCGGACAGGGAGGGGATTCACCCCTCCACTTT.

The chain is built from TRBV11-2 and TRBJ2-5; D is unresolved. This CDR3 spans 14 amino acids. Germline loops: CDR1 SGHAT, CDR2 FQNNGV. V was cut by 3 bases and J by 3 bases, with 11 bases left in between. CDR3 loop: CASSFLTGKETQYF. The CDR3 bases are TGTGCCAGCAGCTTCTTAACTGGAAAAGAGACCCAGTACTTC.

J is TRBJ2-5 and V is TRBV19; D not certain. This CDR3 region has 13 residues. The germline V gene encodes CDR1 LNHDA and CDR2 SQIVND (reference sequence). The germline V and J ends were trimmed by 5 bases and 2 bases, with 9 bases remaining between them. In nucleotides, the CDR3 is TGTGCCAGTAGTGTGACTCCACAAGAGACCCAGTACTTC. Protein: CASSVTPQETQYF.

The V call is TRBV7-6, the J call TRBJ2-1, with TRBD2 matching over 9 bases. The CDR3 length is 18 residues. CDR1 is SGHVS, CDR2 FNYEAQ, per germline. V shed 1 base and J 7 bases; nucleotides not matched to a gene: 14. The CDR3 DNA is TGTGCCAGCAGCTTAGGGTCGGGGGCTAGCGGGACGACGAATGAGCAGTTCTTC. Translating it yields CASSLGSGASGTTNEQFF.

This clonotype appeared once. The chain links TRBV28 to TRBJ2-1; D ambiguous. Deletions cut 0 bases from V and 6 bases from J, with 18 bases between. The CDR3 has 17 residues. The V gene's germline CDR1 is MDHEN and CDR2 SYDVKM. This chain's CDR3 is CASSLWGIRKWGNEQFF. The DNA of the CDR3 is TGTGCCAGCAGTTTATGGGGGATTAGGAAGTGGGGCAATGAGCAGTTCTTC.

The rearrangement uses TRBV6-5 and TRBJ2-1, with TRBD1 identical over 7 bases. Germline-derived CDR1 and CDR2 are MNHEY and SVGAGI. CDR3 length: 20 residues. J lost 5 bases, V lost 5 bases, and 24 bases had no gene match. CDR3 in amino acids: CASSEGRDRRLMLPNNEQFF. In DNA form, the CDR3 reads TGTGCCAGCAGTGAAGGTCGGGACAGACGCCTTATGTTGCCGAACAATGAGCAGTTCTTC.

The gene calls are TRBV7-2 and TRBJ1-2; D not resolved. Germline CDR1 SGHTA, CDR2 FQGNSA. There are 14 residues in the CDR3. The ends were cut back, 5 bases at V and 3 bases at J, with 13 bases in the middle. CDR3 protein: CASSPRAPDYGYTF. Written as DNA, the CDR3 is TGTGCCAGCAGCCCCCGCGCGCCGGACTATGGCTACACCTTC.

The chain is built from TRBV5-1 and TRBJ2-2, with a tentative D call TRBD2 (6 bases). Germline V gene data show CDR1 as SGHRS and CDR2 as YFSETQ. This CDR3 is built from 13 residues. Trimming took 5 bases from V and 3 from J, leaving 8 bases between them. In DNA, the CDR3 is TGCGCCAGCAGGGAGGGAGACACCGGGGAGCTGTTTTTT. This translates into CASREGDTGELFF. Full variable domain (remainder filled in from reference TRBV5-1 and TRBJ2-2): KAGVTQTPRYLIKTRGQQVTLSCSPISGHRSVSWYQQTPGQGLQFLFEYFSETQRNKGNFPGRFSGRQFSNSRSEMNVSTLELGDSALYLCASREGDTGELFFGEGSRLTVL.

This clonotype was counted between two and nine times. V gene TRBV19 combines with J gene TRBJ2-1; TRBD1 might be the D (5 bases). V shed 6 bases and J shed 4 bases, with 16 bases lying between them. The CDR3 contains 15 residues. Per germline, CDR1 LNHDA and CDR2 SQIVND (reference sequence). The CDR3 loop is CASSSTRQGYNEQFF. The CDR3, as DNA: TGTGCCAGTAGCTCAACCCGTCAGGGATACAATGAGCAGTTCTTC.

The genes are TRBV27 and TRBJ2-1, with no clear D. V lost 5 bases, J lost 10 bases, and 15 bases lay in between. Germline CDR1 and CDR2: MNHEY and SMNVEV (reference sequence). The CDR3 totals 13 residues. CDR3 in DNA: TGTGCCAGCAGTCTCGTGGGCGCCAGGGAGCAGTTCTTC. This gives the protein CASSLVGAREQFF.

The sample holds a few counts of this clonotype. The junction does not match germline at one end; this may be a read error. The rearrangement links TRBV12-3 or TRBV12-4 to TRBJ2-7, with TRBD2 identical over 9 bases. This CDR3 spans 13 amino acids. The CDR3 region has the DNA TGTGCCAGCAGCTCTCGAGCGGGAGGCGATCGGGACTTC. Translating gives CASSSRAGGDRDF.

The table lists this clonotype with a few counts. The rearrangement links TRBV12-3 or TRBV12-4 to TRBJ2-5; no definite D call. V lost 7 bases and J 5 bases, leaving 8 bases between the germline ends. The CDR3 length is 11 residues. The CDR3 DNA sequence: TGTGCCAGCATCCACGGGGAGACCCAGTACTTC. Its protein is CASIHGETQYF.

This chain connects TRBV7-9 to TRBJ1-1; D perhaps matches TRBD1 (6 bases). Deletions cut 5 bases from V and 5 bases from J, with 15 bases between. CDR3 length equals 14 residues. In germline, CDR1 is SEHNR, CDR2 FQNEAQ (reference sequence). CDR3 sequence reads: CASSTETRGTEAFF. For the CDR3, the DNA is TGTGCCAGCAGCACAGAAACCAGGGGAACTGAAGCTTTCTTT.

The rearrangement uses TRBV12-3 or TRBV12-4 and TRBJ2-7; TRBD2 matches 9 bases. The CDR3 sequence is 12 residues long. V shed 6 bases, J shed 10 bases, and the junction held 7 bases outside the gene matches. CDR3 coding DNA: TGTGCCAGCAGCTCTGGACTAGCGTACCAGTACTTC. It encodes CASSSGLAYQYF.